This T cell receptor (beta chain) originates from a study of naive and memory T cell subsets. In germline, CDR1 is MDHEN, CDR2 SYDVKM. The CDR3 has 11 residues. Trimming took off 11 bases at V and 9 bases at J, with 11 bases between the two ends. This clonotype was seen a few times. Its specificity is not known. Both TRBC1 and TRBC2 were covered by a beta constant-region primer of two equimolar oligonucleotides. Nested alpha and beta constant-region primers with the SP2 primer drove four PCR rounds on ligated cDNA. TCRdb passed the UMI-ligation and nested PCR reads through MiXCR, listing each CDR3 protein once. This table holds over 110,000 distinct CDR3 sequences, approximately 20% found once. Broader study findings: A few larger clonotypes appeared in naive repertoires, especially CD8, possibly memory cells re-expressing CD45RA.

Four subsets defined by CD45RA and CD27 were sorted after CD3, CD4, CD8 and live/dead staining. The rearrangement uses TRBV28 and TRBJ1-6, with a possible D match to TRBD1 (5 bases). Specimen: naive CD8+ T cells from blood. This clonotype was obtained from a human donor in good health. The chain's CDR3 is CAVQGFSPLHF. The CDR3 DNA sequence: TGTGCCGTTCAGGGATTTTCACCCCTCCACTTT.